The entry below gives a single TCR beta chain sequence along with its context. Random-hexamer reverse transcription was applied to roughly 0.5 to 1 ug RNA. TCRdb re-analysed the immunoSEQ multiplex PCR reads in MiXCR, keeping a single row per CDR3 protein. The sample contains 150,000 or so distinct CDR3 sequences, roughly 94% of which appear only once. CDR1 is MNHNY, CDR2 SVGAGI, per germline (reference sequence). The CDR3 is 16 residues long. The J segment lost 1 base and the V segment lost 0 bases, leaving 3 bases of the junction unmatched. The study sequenced TCR beta in blood CD8+ and CD4+ T cells. The data stem from a study of CD8 T cells in Susac syndrome.

The chain recombines TRBV6-6 with TRBJ1-1; the match to TRBD1 covers 9 bases. This TCR was recovered from a human donor with Susac syndrome. The specimen was CD4+ T cells from PBMCs. CDR3 protein: CASSYSPGQGNTEAFF. The DNA for the CDR3 is TGTGCCAGCAGTTACTCACCGGGACAGGGGAACACTGAAGCTTTCTTT.